The subject of this entry is one T cell receptor (beta chain). It has no known antigen specificity. No quality values exist for individual bases; no much larger clone is one base distant. Library preparation was by the immunoSEQ multiplex PCR assay. RNA was extracted from all samples and reverse transcribed into cDNA, which served as template for TCR sequencing. SuperScript III was used to make first-strand cDNA, primed with a 2:1 mix of oligo-dT and random hexamers. A synthetic immune receptor repertoire was used to gauge amplification bias, and whatever bias remained was removed computationally. From the authors' description of their analysis: Raw reads were preprocessed to remove errors, and CDR3 was defined according to IMGT conventions as the region from the conserved cysteine to phenylalanine. Clonality was calculated as 1 minus Shannon entropy normalized by log2 of the number of productive unique TCRs. CD4 or CD8 identity of scalp clones was inferred by cross-referencing scalp TCRbeta sequences with sorted blood CD4 and CD8 repertoires. Entries here come from immuneACCESS through TCRdb and include only in-frame sequences with V and J called. Some clones fail to appear in such tables; in the studies checked, an unresolved V gene covers under half of the shortfall, and the cause of the remainder is unknown. The D gene and trimming were derived from the DNA, and the V and J assignments and clone size from that table. In this sample the table shows 95,000 to 110,000 clones, around 59% of which occur a single time. Roughly 8.8% of the sample is held by the ten biggest clonotypes.

V is pruned by 3 bases and J by 4 bases, leaving 4 bases of the junction without a gene match. The CDR3 holds 15 amino acids from the cysteine to the phenylalanine. Only CDR3 DNA remains: 45 bases, in frame from the first base. Looking up the germline V gene yields CDR1 KGHSH and CDR2 LQKENI. PBMCs were isolated by density centrifugation and stained for CD3, CD4 and CD8, and CD4+ and CD8+ T cells were sorted on a FACSAria. Scalp biopsies and blood samples were provided by unaffected controls. The entry originates in a study of CD8+ T cells in alopecia areata (dated by TCRdb to 2017 to 2018). Some background on the complete study: The study used high-throughput TCRbeta sequencing to examine T cell clonal expansion in alopecia areata, in both the C3H/HeJ mouse model and human patients. In humans, TCRbeta sequencing was performed on scalp tissue and on sorted CD4+ and CD8+ peripheral blood T cells from healthy controls and from patients with patchy or totalis/universalis alopecia areata. Scalp clonality was compared across normal scalp (n=4), patchy alopecia areata scalp (n=8), and alopecia totalis/universalis scalp (n=8). RNA was obtained with the PAXgene miRNA kit for fixed scalp, the miRNeasy kit for PBMCs, and the RNeasy kit for mouse skin. TCRbeta CDR3 regions were amplified by immunoSEQ multiplex PCR using 35 Vbeta forward and 13 Jbeta reverse primers.

Points the paper makes about the study in general: Compared with normal scalp, lesional scalp, particularly in alopecia totalis/universalis, had higher clonality and more expanded CD8+ clones, which suggests antigenic drive. Resident alphabeta T cells in normal human skin are also sequenced, complicating scalp TCR repertoire analysis, unlike mouse skin dominated by gammadelta T cells. Shared TCR sequences between patients were less evident than in mice, which may be partly attributable to HLA diversity in the patient population.

The sample was CD4+ T cells sorted from blood. Rearrangement joined TRBV18 to TRBJ2-1; a stretch of 9 junction bases matches TRBD1. The source is a human donor in good health. The CDR3 amino acid sequence is: CASSPGQGHYNEQFF. The DNA sequence is TGTGCCAGCTCACCGGGACAGGGACATTACAATGAGCAGTTCTTC.